This T cell receptor (gamma chain) was retrieved from a study of Vδ1+ human thymocytes. Study results and limitations: TRD repertoires were essentially private, unlike widely shared TRG clonotypes. About 20% of thymic delta-chain sequences were Vdelta2, with few Vdelta3, unlike blood Vdelta1+ controls. Thymic TRG and TRD repertoires appeared highly polyclonal, with Gaussian CDR3 length distributions.

After alphabeta T cell depletion, CD3+ Vdelta1+ Vdelta2- thymocytes were sorted. Vdelta1+ thymocyte sorts reached between about 98% and 99.6% purity. In regard to this clone: Its antigen is not identified.

J lost 5 bases, V lost 6 bases, and 10 bases had no gene match. The CDR3 loop spans 13 amino acids. The germline V gene has CDR1 GITISATS and CDR2 ISYDGTV (reference sequence). Extracted RNA was reverse transcribed into cDNA. The CDR3 regions were amplified by multiplex PCR from V-gene primers to a constant-region primer. TCRdb called clones anew from the multiplex PCR reads with CATT. The table has some 37,000 gamma-chain clones, 20% seen once; the top ten hold about 1.8%. This TCR derives from a girl in the first two years of life who had congenital heart surgery. Sequencing input: Vdelta1+ gamma-delta thymocytes from the thymus. Subset reported: FACS-sorted CD3+ TCRalphabeta- TCRVdelta1+ TCRVdelta2- thymocytes. J is TRGJ1 or TRGJ2 and V is TRGV9. CDR3: CALWKCSHYKKLF. CDR3 in DNA: TGTGCCTTGTGGAAATGCTCACATTATAAGAAACTCTTT.